This TCR beta chain was recorded in a study of TIL therapy for anti-PD-1-resistant metastatic lung cancer. In the study overall: A few tumors were EGFR-mutant and two were ALK-rearranged.

Study results and caveats: This highly selected cohort may not generalize to typical lung cancer patients.

The CDR3 is 14 amino acids. In germline, CDR1 is SGHRS, CDR2 YFSETQ. V lost 0 bases and J 7 bases, leaving 10 bases between the germline ends. Described time point: pre-treatment sample, taken before nivolumab and TIL therapy. Stage 4 NSCLC adults joined between October 2017 and 2020. This was the immunoSEQ v3 assay. Here immunoSEQ multiplex PCR was the method, and the copy in TCRdb shows in-frame clones only, minus some. The sample shows approximately 45,000 clones, around 79% of them seen only once. This clone occurred once. Its antigen is not identified. The clonotype originates from a man in his sixties or seventies with non-small cell lung cancer. The chain employs TRBV5-1 and TRBJ1-4; D gene unclear. The sequencing here drew on blood, taken at baseline. The CDR3 loop reads CASSLATGSEKLFF. The DNA of the CDR3 is TGCGCCAGCAGCTTGGCCACGGGTAGTGAAAAACTGTTTTTT.